This entry lists 21 T cell receptor beta chains sequenced from one sample in a study of blood T cell repertoires in COVID-19. The table came from immunoSEQ multiplex PCR; TCRdb's copy has only in-frame clones and leaves some out. This sample has about 80,000 clones, with 70% to 90% found just once. The specimen sequenced was peripheral blood. The receptors come from a woman over 75 with acute or convalescent COVID-19.

V gene TRBV27 combines with J gene TRBJ1-6; D is unclear. The CDR3 consists of 22 residues. Germline V gene data show CDR1 as MNHEY and CDR2 as SMNVEV (reference sequence). Between the trimmed V and J ends, which lost 2 bases and 0 bases, there was a span of 26 bases. The CDR3 reads CASSLGGITSRRYSSYNSPLHF. Here the CDR3 DNA reads TGTGCCAGCAGTTTAGGAGGCATTACATCCCGCAGATATAGCTCCTATAATTCACCCCTCCACTTT.

Remarks on this clone: One junction end disagrees with the germline gene, perhaps due to a read error. The chain employs TRBV18 and TRBJ2-4, with unresolved D. CDR3 size: 15 residues. CDR1 is KGHSH and CDR2 is LQKENI in the germline V gene. As DNA, the CDR3 is TGTGCCAGCTCAGCACCCACAGTAGCCAAAAACATTCAGTACTTC. It is translated as CASSAPTVAKNIQYF.

V and J are TRBV2 and TRBJ2-5, with D maybe TRBD2 (5 bases). V gave up 7 bases and J gave up 2 bases, with 11 bases separating them. CDR1 and CDR2 from the germline V gene are SNHLY and FYNNEI. This CDR3 region has 13 residues. CDR3 DNA: TGTGCCAGCACTGAGGGCACGCAAGAGACCCAGTACTTC. This encodes CASTEGTQETQYF.

The rearrangement uses TRBV5-1 and TRBJ1-1; 9 bases agree with TRBD1. CDR1 SGHRS and CDR2 YFSETQ come from the germline V gene. The CDR3 runs 14 residues. V trimming: 0 bases; J trimming: 4 bases; junction bases outside the gene matches: 1. Here the CDR3 reads CASSLVQGATEAFF. In DNA, the CDR3 is TGCGCCAGCAGCTTGGTACAGGGGGCCACTGAAGCTTTCTTT.

The DNA for the CDR3 is TGCACCACCTTCGGGGGGCCAAGCTATGGCTACACCTTC. It is translated as CTTFGGPSYGYTF. The J gene is TRBJ1-2, the V gene TRBV29-1; possibly TRBD1 for D (6 bases). Germline V gene lookup returns CDR1 SQVTM and CDR2 ANQGSEA. CDR3 length: 13 residues.

In its sample, this clone was seen once. The chain couples TRBV25-1 to TRBJ1-1; D possibly corresponds to TRBD1 (6 bases). Looked up from germline, CDR1 is MGHDK and CDR2 is SYGVNS. This CDR3 comprises 14 residues. Trimming removed 6 bases at V and 4 bases at J, with 15 bases between. CDR3 residues: CASRAPGVGTEAFF. CDR3 sequence (DNA): TGTGCCAGCAGGGCCCCAGGGGTGGGCACTGAAGCTTTCTTT.

The CDR3 sequence is CASSYGSGLYEQYF. The CDR3 DNA reads as TGTGCCAGTAGCTATGGGTCGGGACTCTACGAGCAGTACTTC. The chain recombines TRBV19 with TRBJ2-7; possible D gene TRBD2, 6 bases. The V gene lost 6 bases and the J gene lost 3 bases, with 15 bases spanning the gap. The germline CDR1 and CDR2 sequences are LNHDA and SQIVND (reference sequence). This CDR3 region has 14 residues. The full variable domain, its missing parts supplied by reference TRBV19 and TRBJ2-7, is DGGITQSPKYLFRKEGQNVTLSCEQNLNHDAMYWYRQDPGQGLRLIYYSQIVNDFQKGDIAEGYSVSREKKESFPLTVTSAQKNPTAFYLCASSYGSGLYEQYFGPGTRLTVT.

CDR3 region: CASSRPTDFLYEQYF. The CDR3 DNA is TGTGCCAGCAGCCGGCCGACGGACTTCCTCTACGAGCAGTACTTC. This sequence joins TRBV11-2 and TRBJ2-7, with D maybe TRBD2 (5 bases). The CDR3 length is 15 residues. With 5 bases removed from V and 3 bases from J, the gap between germline ends came to 17 bases. Germline lookup yields CDR1 SGHAT and CDR2 FQNNGV.

The chain recombines TRBV18 with TRBJ1-2; D unclear. The V end was cut by 6 bases, the J end by 7 bases, with 15 bases between. The CDR3 spans 13 residues. CDR1 and CDR2 from the germline V gene are KGHSH and LQKENI. CDR3 protein: CASSPARGSGYTF. The CDR3 bases are TGTGCCAGCTCCCCGGCCCGGGGATCTGGCTACACCTTC.

The rearrangement uses TRBV5-1 and TRBJ2-1, with 7 bases fitting TRBD1. V shed 0 bases and J 4 bases; nucleotides not matched to a gene: 4. Per the germline V gene, CDR1 is SGHRS and CDR2 is YFSETQ. The CDR3 runs 15 residues. The CDR3 DNA reads TGCGCCAGCAGCTTGGGGGGGACAGCATACAATGAGCAGTTCTTC. Translated, it gives CASSLGGTAYNEQFF.

This chain connects TRBV29-1 to TRBJ1-2, with D perhaps TRBD1 (6 bases). V was cut by 7 bases and J by 4 bases, with 22 bases left in between. Germline values: CDR1 SQVTM, CDR2 ANQGSEA. This CDR3 is built from 15 residues. The CDR3 is CSALPGGPALYGYTF. Written as DNA, the CDR3 is TGCAGCGCGCTCCCCGGGGGGCCCGCCCTCTATGGCTACACCTTC.

The chain couples TRBV25-1 to TRBJ1-1; a weak D match, TRBD1 (6 bases). The germline CDR1 and CDR2 sequences are MGHDK and SYGVNS. The CDR3 spans 14 residues. Trimming took off 3 bases at V and 0 bases at J, with 8 bases between the two ends. CDR3 DNA: TGTGCCAGCAGTGATAGGACAGTGAACACTGAAGCTTTCTTT. Amino acids: CASSDRTVNTEAFF.

The rearrangement joins TRBV5-6 to TRBJ1-2; D unresolved. Germline CDR1 is SGHDT and CDR2 is YYEEEE. This CDR3 has 11 residues. The V and J ends lost 2 bases and 6 bases respectively, with 5 bases between them. CDR3 region: CASSFSHGYTF. CDR3 coding DNA: TGTGCCAGCAGCTTCTCTCATGGCTACACCTTC.

The chain combines TRBV6-1 with TRBJ2-1; D gene ambiguous. V was cut by 6 bases and J by 1 base, with 10 bases left in between. Per germline, CDR1 MNHNS and CDR2 SASEGT. This CDR3 contains 14 residues. This chain's CDR3 is CASRKARSYNEQFF. DNA for the CDR3: TGTGCCAGCAGAAAAGCGCGGTCCTACAATGAGCAGTTCTTC.

The chain uses TRBV7-6 and TRBJ2-5, with 11 bases that match TRBD2. V dropped 5 bases and J dropped 5; count of bases not matched to a gene: 10. This CDR3 contains 16 residues. The germline V gene encodes CDR1 SGHVS and CDR2 FNYEAQ. CDR3 in amino acids: CASSQLAGGPPETQYF. The CDR3 DNA reads as TGTGCCAGCAGCCAGCTAGCGGGGGGCCCCCCCGAGACCCAGTACTTC.

This clone occurred once. V and J are TRBV10-1 and TRBJ2-1; no definite D call. The germline V gene has CDR1 WNHNN and CDR2 SYGVQD (reference sequence). This CDR3 is 15 amino acids long. Trimming cost V 0 bases and J 5 bases, with 11 bases left between them. CDR3 coding DNA: TGCGCCAGCAGTGAGTCGTGGATAGCTAACAATGAGCAGTTCTTC. It codes for CASSESWIANNEQFF.

This clone was seen a single time. This chain joins TRBV18 and TRBJ2-7; D might be TRBD2 (6 bases). Germline CDR1 reads KGHSH; CDR2 reads LQKENI. This CDR3 comprises 14 residues. Trimming removed 3 bases from V and 5 bases from J, with 14 bases in between. CDR3 protein: CASSPPGLRHEQYF. Here the CDR3 DNA reads TGTGCCAGCTCACCTCCGGGACTCCGCCACGAGCAGTACTTC.

The DNA for the CDR3 is TGTGCCAGCAGTTATCCACCGGGACTAGCCTCCTACGAGCAGTACTTC. Translated, it gives CASSYPPGLASYEQYF. The chain uses TRBV6-2 or TRBV6-3 and TRBJ2-7; 9 bases map to TRBD2. In germline, CDR1 is MNHEY, CDR2 SVGEGT. The V segment lost 3 bases and the J segment 0 bases; nucleotides outside the gene matches: 6. The CDR3 extends over 16 amino acids.

The chain has TRBV19 and TRBJ2-1; D call uncertain. The CDR3 runs 12 residues. V was clipped by 7 bases and J by 11 bases, with 15 bases between them. CDR1 is LNHDA and CDR2 is SQIVND in the germline V gene (reference sequence). This chain's CDR3 is CASIGLDEQQFF. CDR3 DNA: TGTGCCAGTATCGGGTTAGACGAGCAGCAGTTCTTC. The full variable domain, rest sourced from reference TRBV19 and TRBJ2-1, is DGGITQSPKYLFRKEGQNVTLSCEQNLNHDAMYWYRQDPGQGLRLIYYSQIVNDFQKGDIAEGYSVSREKKESFPLTVTSAQKNPTAFYLCASIGLDEQQFFGPGTRLTVL.

The genes are TRBV7-2 and TRBJ1-5; no reliable D call. V was pared by 6 bases and J by 0 bases, with 18 bases between. The CDR3 is 17 residues long. The germline CDR1 and CDR2 sequences are SGHTA and FQGNSA. CDR3 region: CASRWRQTSYSNQPQHF. The DNA of the CDR3 is TGTGCCAGCAGATGGCGGCAGACTTCTTATAGCAATCAGCCCCAGCATTTT.

The chain couples TRBV7-9 to TRBJ1-1; D remains unclear. Trimming took off 5 bases at V and 9 bases at J, with 13 bases between the two ends. Looked up from germline, CDR1 is SEHNR and CDR2 is FQNEAQ (reference sequence). This CDR3 is 12 amino acids long. The CDR3 DNA is TGTGCCAGCAGCCCTCCCAGTTACAAAGCTTTCTTT. Amino acid sequence: CASSPPSYKAFF.